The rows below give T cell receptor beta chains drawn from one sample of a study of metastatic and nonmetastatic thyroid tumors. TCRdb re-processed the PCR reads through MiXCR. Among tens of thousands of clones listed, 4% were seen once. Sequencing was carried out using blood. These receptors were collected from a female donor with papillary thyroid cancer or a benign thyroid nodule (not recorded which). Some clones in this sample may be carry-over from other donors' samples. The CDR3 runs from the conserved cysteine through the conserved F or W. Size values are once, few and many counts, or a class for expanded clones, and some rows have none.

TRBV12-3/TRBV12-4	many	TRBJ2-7	CASSLGSGSYEQYF
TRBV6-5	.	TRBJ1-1	CASSYSWTVWNTEAFF
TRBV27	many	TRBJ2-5	CASSPGGAQETQYF
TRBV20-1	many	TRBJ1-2	CSARDPRTGTDGYTF
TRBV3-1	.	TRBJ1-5	CASSQEVRGPPQPQHF
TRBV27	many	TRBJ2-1	CASRSSGYNLQQFF
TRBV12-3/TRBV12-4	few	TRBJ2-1	CASSIGWGGPLDEQFF
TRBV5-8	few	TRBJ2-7	CASSPGQSFTYEQYF
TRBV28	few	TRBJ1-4	CASSPPQQVLKVEKLFF
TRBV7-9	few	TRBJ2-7	CASSAIPVLASYEQYF
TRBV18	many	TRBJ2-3	CASSGTTDTQYF
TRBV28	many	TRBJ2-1	CASGLMGYEQFF
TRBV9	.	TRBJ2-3	CARSPRLAGDTDTQYF
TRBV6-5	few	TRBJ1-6	CASSYSRPGTGSGSPLHF
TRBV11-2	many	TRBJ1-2	CASSFGGTGGFGGYTF
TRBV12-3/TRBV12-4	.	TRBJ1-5	CASNPDNSNPPQHF
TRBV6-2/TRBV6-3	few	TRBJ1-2	CAGRAGGNYGSTF
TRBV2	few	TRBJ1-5	CASSDVGDTNQPQHF
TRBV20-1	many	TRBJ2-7	CSASTGTSGPLFSYEQYF
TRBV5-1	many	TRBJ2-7	CASSPTVEKGYEQYF
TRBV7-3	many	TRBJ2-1	CASQPELANEQFF
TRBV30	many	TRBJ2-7	CAWSVTSLVYEQYF
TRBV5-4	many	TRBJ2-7	CASSFSFGGSYEQYF
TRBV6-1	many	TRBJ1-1	CASSYAPGNTEAFF
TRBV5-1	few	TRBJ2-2	CASSHRTPRDTRELFF
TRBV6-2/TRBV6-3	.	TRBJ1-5	CASSQMWGFNQPQHF
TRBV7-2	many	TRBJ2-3	CASSVRGSGYEDTQYF
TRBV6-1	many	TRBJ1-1	CASSPDGRAEAFF
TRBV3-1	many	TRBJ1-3	CATTGEAGNTIYF
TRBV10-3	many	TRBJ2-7	CAISTGTSGSYEQYF
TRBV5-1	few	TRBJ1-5	CASSLDGLNQPQHF
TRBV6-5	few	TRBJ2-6	CASSDSEGTVANVLTF
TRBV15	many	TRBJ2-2	CATSRTGGSVGTGELFF
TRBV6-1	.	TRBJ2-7	CASTEEVGGAQYF
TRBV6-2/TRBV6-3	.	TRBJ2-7	CASSYGDGKQYF
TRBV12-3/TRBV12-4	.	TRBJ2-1	CDSVIGGAGLNEQLF
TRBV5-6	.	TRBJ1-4	CASSHLRQINEKLFF
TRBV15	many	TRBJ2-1	CATSRVQQRDYNEQFF
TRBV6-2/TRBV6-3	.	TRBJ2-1	CASSYPDSHEQFF
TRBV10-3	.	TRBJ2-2	CAISDDDRDTGELFF
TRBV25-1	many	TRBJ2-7	CASTGEPPFTEQYF
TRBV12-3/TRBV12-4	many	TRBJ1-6	CASSFGNSPLHF
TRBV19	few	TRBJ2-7	CASSTGQSYEQYF
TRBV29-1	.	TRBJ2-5	CSVCLAHPGRETQYF
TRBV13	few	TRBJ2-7	CASSLGIGDEQYF
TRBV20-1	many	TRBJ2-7	CSARSDRDYEQYF
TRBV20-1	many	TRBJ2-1	CSASTSGHNEQFF
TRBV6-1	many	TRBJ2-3	CASSRRQGAVGDTQYF